This T cell receptor (beta chain) was obtained from a study of cytomegalovirus exposure and HLA in healthy donors. Turning to the study itself: In a later analysis, it was reported that the approximately 110 validation repertoires had been produced on the same platform as the 500 to 850 repertoires belonging to the first cohort.

About this clone: Antigen: not known.

The protocol was immunoSEQ multiplex PCR, while the TCRdb copy is restricted to in-frame clones and leaves out a portion. The sample holds tens of thousands of clones; about 94% are singletons and the top ten take 1.4%. Study conclusions and caveats: The study put roughly 160 TCR beta chains on its list as cytomegalovirus-associated. One later analysis, an examination of the 90 to 150 validation repertoires, found that first-cohort TCR clusters tended to co-occur in them. For most TCR sequences rarity was the rule, although some public TCRs occurred in many donors.

This CDR3 comprises 14 residues. The V segment lost 6 bases and the J segment 4 bases; nucleotides outside the gene matches: 5. Germline-derived CDR1 and CDR2 are MNHNY and SVGAGI (reference sequence). V is TRBV6-6 and J is TRBJ1-4, with 7 bases aligning to TRBD1. Sequenced input: PBMCs. The sequence came from a man in his late teens or twenties in good health and CMV-seropositive. In DNA form, the CDR3 reads TGTGCCAGCAGCCGACAGGGACATAATGAAAAACTGTTTTTT. This translates into CASSRQGHNEKLFF.